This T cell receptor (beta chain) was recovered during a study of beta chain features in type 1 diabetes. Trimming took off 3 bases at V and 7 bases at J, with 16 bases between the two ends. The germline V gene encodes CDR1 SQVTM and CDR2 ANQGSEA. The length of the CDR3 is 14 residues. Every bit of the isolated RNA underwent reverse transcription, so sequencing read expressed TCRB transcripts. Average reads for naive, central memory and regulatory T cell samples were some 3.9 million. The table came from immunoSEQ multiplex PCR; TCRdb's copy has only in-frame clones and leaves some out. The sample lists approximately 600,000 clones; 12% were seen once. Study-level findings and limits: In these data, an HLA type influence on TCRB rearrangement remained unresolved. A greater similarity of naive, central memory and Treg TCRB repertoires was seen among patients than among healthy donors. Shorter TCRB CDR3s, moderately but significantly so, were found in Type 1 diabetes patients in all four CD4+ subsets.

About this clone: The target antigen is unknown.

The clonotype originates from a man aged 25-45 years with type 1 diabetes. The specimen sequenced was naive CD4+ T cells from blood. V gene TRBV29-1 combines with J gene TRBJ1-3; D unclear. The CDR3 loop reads CSVDAGFGSNTIYF. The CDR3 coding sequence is TGCAGCGTTGATGCGGGGTTCGGATCGAACACCATATATTTT.